This T cell receptor beta chain was sequenced in a study of T cell repertoires in cytomegalovirus infection. The wider study: CMV infection plus the matching HLA type was flagged by public TCR beta signatures.

TCRdb analysed the reads with MiXCR anew, one entry per CDR3 protein. The profile covers roughly 77,000 distinct CDR3 sequences, with over 3.5% appearing a single time and about 20% taken by the ten largest. This clonotype occurred many times. As yet, its antigen is unknown. Study-wide points: Public TCR beta family frequency separated CMV-and-HLA carriers, including in an independent cohort. Predominance within the ex vivo response was attributable to HLA-C-restricted CMV-specific TCR beta clonotypes.

Trimming took 2 bases from V and 6 from J, leaving 6 bases between them. The CDR3 sequence is 12 residues long. CDR1 and CDR2 from the germline V gene are KGHDR and SFDVKD. This sequence joins TRBV24-1 and TRBJ1-2, with a weak D call TRBD1 (6 bases). The sample taken for sequencing was PBMCs. The receptor was isolated from a human donor in good health (CMV status not recorded). Some clones in this sample may be carry-over from other donors' samples. CDR3 in DNA: TGTGCCACCAGTGATTGGGGGCATGGCTACACCTTC. It codes for CATSDWGHGYTF.